The clone carrying this T cell receptor beta chain occurred many times. These data originate in a study of T cells in Graves' hyperthyroidism and ophthalmopathy. Study summary: Sampling of peripheral blood happened at initial diagnosis, prior to any treatment.

Patients with uncontrolled infections, other autoimmune diseases, pregnancy or lactation were excluded. Together with thyroid ultrasound, orbital computed tomography, serum thyroxine and TRAb, clinical symptoms were used for diagnoses. The PBMCs were sourced from fresh peripheral blood (about 10 ml). V lost 0 bases and J 7 bases, leaving 8 bases between the germline ends. The CDR3 loop spans 12 amino acids. Germline V gene data show CDR1 as SGHDT and CDR2 as YYEEEE. Authors of the study amplified TCR beta CDR3 regions from RNA transcripts. An initial round of RT-PCR targeting the TCR CDR3 relied on the HTBI primer set. A single record per CDR3 protein comes from TCRdb applying MiXCR to the multiplex PCR reads. The data show approximately 330,000 distinct CDR3 sequences, roughly a fifth seen once.

Sequenced sample: blood. The clonotype originates from a woman aged 50 to 60 with Graves' hyperthyroidism. This sequence joins TRBV5-6 and TRBJ2-7; no firm D call. The CDR3 DNA follows: TGTGCCAGCAGCTTGGGCCTTCAGGAGCAGTACTTC. Encoded protein: CASSLGLQEQYF.